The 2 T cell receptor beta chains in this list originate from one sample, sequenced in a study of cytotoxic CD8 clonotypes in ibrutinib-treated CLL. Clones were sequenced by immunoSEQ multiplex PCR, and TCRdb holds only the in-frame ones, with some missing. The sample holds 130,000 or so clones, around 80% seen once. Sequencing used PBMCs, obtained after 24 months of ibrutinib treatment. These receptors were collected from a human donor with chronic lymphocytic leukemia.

The CDR3 loop reads CASSQEDRWGGYTF. Here the CDR3 DNA reads TGTGCCAGCAGCCAAGAGGACAGGTGGGGTGGCTACACCTTC. This chain links TRBV14 with TRBJ1-2; 7 positions match TRBD1. There are 14 residues in the CDR3. The germline CDR1 and CDR2 sequences are SGHDN and FVKESK. Losses at the gene ends were 0 bases for V and 7 bases for J; bases not matched to a gene: 5.

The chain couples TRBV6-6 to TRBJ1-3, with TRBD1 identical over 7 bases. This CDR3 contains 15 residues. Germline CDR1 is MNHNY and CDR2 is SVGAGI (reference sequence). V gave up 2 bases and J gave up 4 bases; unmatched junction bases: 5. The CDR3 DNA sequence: TGTGCCAGCAGTTACGCCGACAGGGCCGGAAACACCATATATTTT. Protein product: CASSYADRAGNTIYF.